The entry below describes one T cell receptor (beta chain). The antigen is not known. The trim removed 6 bases at V and 0 bases at J, leaving 12 bases unmatched. This CDR3 has 18 residues. In germline, CDR1 is SGHDT, CDR2 YYEEEE. This specimen belongs to a study of Ad26.COV2.S vaccination and SARS-CoV-2 variants. In the study overall: Recipients of Ad26.COV2.S got it intramuscularly, once or twice 56 days apart.

Some clones are missing from TCRdb's copy, which holds only in-frame ones; the method was immunoSEQ multiplex PCR. The sample includes over 400,000 clones, about 90% of them seen just once. Study-wide points: Possibly, TCR breadth and depth analyses underestimated total T cell responses.

The treatment here: 15 to 20 received Ad26.COV2.S at low or high dose, single or two shots; about 5 received placebo; per-sample allocation not given. On day 63 after the first injection, vaccine and placebo recipients gave samples. Sequenced here: peripheral blood, sampled in a trial of Ad26.COV2.S vaccine versus placebo. This clonotype was obtained from a person between 18 and 65 years old who received the Ad26.COV2.S COVID-19 vaccine or a placebo. This rearrangement joins TRBV5-6 to TRBJ2-6; 7 nucleotides align to TRBD1. CDR3 nucleotides: TGTGCCAGCAAGACCCGACAGGGATGGTTCTCTGGGGCCAACGTCCTGACTTTC. Its translation is CASKTRQGWFSGANVLTF.